Sequencing of this T cell receptor beta chain was carried out in a study of human T cells and chemical hapten exposure. Study-wide background: DPC 0.01% went on the upper back by patch test, with reading at 6 days. Study-level points and caveats: DPC sensitization produced no change in TCRs with frequency above 1 in 1000.

This clonotype was recorded at least ten times. Its antigen remains unidentified. TCRdb re-analysed the RACE reads in MiXCR, keeping a single row per CDR3 protein. The sample has 350,000 to 400,000 distinct CDR3 sequences, 4% to 6% seen once. Time point reported: pre-sensitization, week 0. Indicated treatment: therapeutic diphenylcyclopropenone sensitization with weekly scalp DPC. The V gene lost 2 bases and the J gene lost 6 bases, with 13 bases spanning the gap. Germline loops: CDR1 MNHNS, CDR2 SASEGT. The length of the CDR3 is 15 residues. This specimen consisted of whole blood, obtained in connection with sensitization to the hapten diphenylcyclopropenone (DPC). The origin of this receptor is a woman aged 50 to 65 with alopecia areata. Some clones in this sample may be carry-over from other donors' samples. The V call is TRBV6-1, the J call TRBJ1-4; D not resolved. The CDR3 nucleotides read TGTGCCAGCAGTGAACGGAGGGCCGCCCATGAAAAACTGTTTTTT. Amino acids: CASSERRAAHEKLFF.